Listed below are T cell receptor beta chains from one sample, sequenced in a study of blood T cell repertoires in COVID-19. Measured with immunoSEQ multiplex PCR; TCRdb has only the in-frame clones, and not every one. The data show about 160,000 clones, with about three quarters seen just once and around 8.1% held by the top ten. The specimen was peripheral blood. The source is a man aged 60 to 69 with acute or convalescent COVID-19. Both conserved end residues are part of each CDR3. Fields, in order: clone size, V gene, D gene, CDR3 length, J gene, CDR3 protein, CDR3 DNA. The D gene is left open where the match is weak. The size of a clone is reported for some rows only, either as once, few or many, or as a class for expanded clones.

clone size: -; V gene: TRBV7-8; D gene: TRBD1; CDR3 length: 16; J gene: TRBJ1-5; CDR3 protein: CASSSRDRVFGQPQHF; CDR3 DNA: TGTGCCAGCAGCAGCAGGGACAGGGTATTCGGGCAGCCCCAGCATTTT
clone size: -; V gene: TRBV5-1; D gene: -; CDR3 length: 18; J gene: TRBJ2-6; CDR3 protein: CASSPGRGSSSGANVLTF; CDR3 DNA: TGCGCCAGCAGCCCAGGCAGGGGCTCGAGCTCTGGGGCCAACGTCCTGACTTTC
clone size: -; V gene: TRBV6-1; D gene: TRBD1; CDR3 length: 17; J gene: TRBJ1-4; CDR3 protein: CASSEWDRPRLGEKLFF; CDR3 DNA: TGTGCCAGCAGTGAATGGGACAGACCGAGACTTGGGGAAAAACTGTTTTTT
clone size: -; V gene: TRBV7-2; D gene: TRBD2; CDR3 length: 15; J gene: TRBJ2-7; CDR3 protein: CASSRLGLGSYEQYF; CDR3 DNA: TGTGCCAGCAGCCGCCTCGGACTAGGCTCCTACGAGCAGTACTTC
clone size: -; V gene: TRBV2; D gene: TRBD1; CDR3 length: 14; J gene: TRBJ1-4; CDR3 protein: CASSHQGQGEKLFF; CDR3 DNA: TGTGCCAGCAGTCACCAGGGACAGGGTGAAAAACTGTTTTTT
clone size: -; V gene: TRBV5-4; D gene: -; CDR3 length: 15; J gene: TRBJ2-5; CDR3 protein: CASSLSGGAFETQYF; CDR3 DNA: TGTGCCAGCAGCTTGAGTGGGGGGGCCTTTGAGACCCAGTACTTC
clone size: -; V gene: TRBV27; D gene: -; CDR3 length: 19; J gene: TRBJ2-3; CDR3 protein: CASSFSARSGTGSTDTQYF; CDR3 DNA: TGTGCCAGCAGTTTTTCCGCCCGAAGCGGGACAGGTAGCACAGATACGCAGTATTTT
clone size: -; V gene: TRBV11-2; D gene: -; CDR3 length: 13; J gene: TRBJ2-1; CDR3 protein: CASSGASYNEQFF; CDR3 DNA: TGTGCCAGCAGCGGAGCTTCCTACAATGAGCAGTTCTTC
clone size: -; V gene: TRBV6-6; D gene: -; CDR3 length: 14; J gene: TRBJ1-1; CDR3 protein: CASSSQGGDTEAFF; CDR3 DNA: TGTGCCAGCAGTTCTCAGGGCGGGGACACTGAAGCTTTCTTT
clone size: -; V gene: TRBV10-2; D gene: TRBD1; CDR3 length: 15; J gene: TRBJ1-5; CDR3 protein: CASSDSGQGNQPQHF; CDR3 DNA: TGCGCCAGCAGTGATTCGGGACAGGGAAATCAGCCCCAGCATTTT
clone size: -; V gene: TRBV7-8; D gene: -; CDR3 length: 16; J gene: TRBJ1-1; CDR3 protein: CASSLERRGGIGGAFF; CDR3 DNA: TGTGCCAGCAGCTTAGAACGGAGGGGGGGGATCGGCGGAGCTTTCTTT
clone size: -; V gene: TRBV27; D gene: TRBD1; CDR3 length: 14; J gene: TRBJ2-7; CDR3 protein: CASSPWTGGYEQYF; CDR3 DNA: TGTGCCAGCAGTCCCTGGACAGGGGGGTACGAGCAGTACTTC
clone size: -; V gene: TRBV12-5; D gene: TRBD1; CDR3 length: 15; J gene: TRBJ1-1; CDR3 protein: CASGLVQGGISEAFF; CDR3 DNA: TGTGCTAGTGGTTTGGTACAAGGGGGCATCTCTGAAGCTTTCTTT
clone size: once; V gene: TRBV11-2; D gene: TRBD2; CDR3 length: 16; J gene: TRBJ2-3; CDR3 protein: CASSLGVAGDTDTQYF; CDR3 DNA: TGTGCCAGCAGCTTAGGAGTAGCGGGGGACACAGATACGCAGTATTTT
clone size: -; V gene: TRBV12-3/TRBV12-4; D gene: -; CDR3 length: 13; J gene: TRBJ1-5; CDR3 protein: CASSRRENQPQHF; CDR3 DNA: TGTGCCAGCAGTCGTCGGGAAAATCAGCCCCAGCATTTT
clone size: -; V gene: TRBV7-8; D gene: -; CDR3 length: 14; J gene: TRBJ2-5; CDR3 protein: CASSLEWGEETQYF; CDR3 DNA: TGTGCCAGCAGCTTAGAGTGGGGAGAAGAGACCCAGTACTTC
clone size: -; V gene: TRBV30; D gene: TRBD2; CDR3 length: 15; J gene: TRBJ2-2; CDR3 protein: CAWFPGLPNTGELFF; CDR3 DNA: TGTGCCTGGTTTCCGGGACTACCAAACACCGGGGAGCTGTTTTTT
clone size: once; V gene: TRBV5-5; D gene: -; CDR3 length: 15; J gene: TRBJ2-3; CDR3 protein: CASSLERRGTDTQYF; CDR3 DNA: TGTGCCAGCAGCTTGGAGAGGCGGGGCACAGATACGCAGTATTTT
clone size: -; V gene: TRBV19; D gene: TRBD1; CDR3 length: 16; J gene: TRBJ2-3; CDR3 protein: CASSRGRGLSTDTQYF; CDR3 DNA: TGTGCCAGTAGTCGTGGCAGGGGGCTGAGCACAGATACGCAGTATTTT
clone size: once; V gene: TRBV9; D gene: TRBD1; CDR3 length: 15; J gene: TRBJ2-2; CDR3 protein: CASSVNRGVTGELFF; CDR3 DNA: TGTGCCAGCAGCGTGAACAGGGGTGTCACCGGGGAGCTGTTTTTT
clone size: -; V gene: TRBV6-5; D gene: TRBD1; CDR3 length: 14; J gene: TRBJ1-3; CDR3 protein: CASTRTGSGNTIYF; CDR3 DNA: TGTGCCAGCACTAGGACAGGGTCTGGAAACACCATATATTTT
clone size: -; V gene: TRBV19; D gene: -; CDR3 length: 15; J gene: TRBJ2-5; CDR3 protein: CASSPGQYSQETQYF; CDR3 DNA: TGTGCCAGTAGCCCAGGACAGTACTCCCAAGAGACCCAGTACTTC
clone size: -; V gene: TRBV19; D gene: -; CDR3 length: 14; J gene: TRBJ1-4; CDR3 protein: CASSSSATNEKLFF; CDR3 DNA: TGTGCCAGTAGTTCCAGTGCAACTAATGAAAAACTGTTTTTT
clone size: -; V gene: TRBV27; D gene: -; CDR3 length: 16; J gene: TRBJ1-6; CDR3 protein: CASSLSGQGRNSPLHF; CDR3 DNA: TGTGCCAGCAGTTTATCTGGGCAGGGCCGTAATTCACCCCTCCACTTT
clone size: -; V gene: TRBV10-2; D gene: -; CDR3 length: 16; J gene: TRBJ1-6; CDR3 protein: CASSEYEPPPNSPLHF; CDR3 DNA: TGCGCCAGCAGTGAATACGAGCCGCCACCTAATTCACCCCTCCACTTT
clone size: -; V gene: TRBV27; D gene: -; CDR3 length: 12; J gene: TRBJ2-7; CDR3 protein: CASSSLSYEQYF; CDR3 DNA: TGTGCCAGCAGTTCTCTCTCCTACGAGCAGTACTTC
clone size: -; V gene: TRBV4-1; D gene: -; CDR3 length: 15; J gene: TRBJ2-1; CDR3 protein: CASSQEEDSGGEQFF; CDR3 DNA: TGCGCCAGCAGCCAAGAGGAAGATAGTGGCGGTGAGCAGTTCTTC
clone size: -; V gene: TRBV5-1; D gene: -; CDR3 length: 15; J gene: TRBJ1-4; CDR3 protein: CASSGSGERTEKLFF; CDR3 DNA: TGCGCCAGCAGCGGGTCAGGGGAAAGGACTGAAAAACTGTTTTTT
clone size: -; V gene: TRBV7-9; D gene: TRBD1; CDR3 length: 15; J gene: TRBJ1-2; CDR3 protein: CASSLRQGQEHGYTF; CDR3 DNA: TGTGCCAGCAGCCTAAGGCAGGGACAGGAACATGGCTACACCTTC
clone size: -; V gene: TRBV9; D gene: -; CDR3 length: 15; J gene: TRBJ1-1; CDR3 protein: CASRDDRLPNTEAFF; CDR3 DNA: TGTGCCAGCAGGGACGACAGGTTACCGAACACTGAAGCTTTCTTT
clone size: -; V gene: TRBV30; D gene: TRBD1; CDR3 length: 15; J gene: TRBJ1-2; CDR3 protein: CASLTLSTGRYGYTF; CDR3 DNA: TGTGCCTCTCTGACCCTTTCGACAGGGAGATATGGCTACACCTTC
clone size: -; V gene: TRBV18; D gene: TRBD1; CDR3 length: 15; J gene: TRBJ1-3; CDR3 protein: CASSHGTGAGNTIYF; CDR3 DNA: TGTGCCAGCTCACATGGGACAGGGGCTGGAAACACCATATATTTT
clone size: many; V gene: TRBV5-6; D gene: -; CDR3 length: 14; J gene: TRBJ2-7; CDR3 protein: CASSLVGASYEQYF; CDR3 DNA: TGTGCCAGCAGCTTGGTGGGGGCTAGTTACGAGCAGTACTTC
clone size: -; V gene: TRBV7-9; D gene: -; CDR3 length: 17; J gene: TRBJ1-5; CDR3 protein: CASSLGLGPRGNQPQHF; CDR3 DNA: TGTGCCAGCAGCTTAGGTCTCGGCCCTCGGGGCAATCAGCCCCAGCATTTT
clone size: -; V gene: TRBV2; D gene: TRBD1; CDR3 length: 13; J gene: TRBJ1-2; CDR3 protein: CASGAGGFYGYTF; CDR3 DNA: TGTGCCAGCGGGGCAGGGGGCTTCTATGGCTACACCTTC
clone size: -; V gene: TRBV20-1; D gene: -; CDR3 length: 15; J gene: TRBJ2-1; CDR3 protein: CSASAPGVTDNEQFF; CDR3 DNA: TGCAGTGCTAGTGCTCCGGGGGTCACCGACAATGAGCAGTTCTTC
clone size: -; V gene: TRBV4-1; D gene: -; CDR3 length: 16; J gene: TRBJ1-1; CDR3 protein: CASRRGGIGLNTEAFF; CDR3 DNA: TGCGCCAGCCGCCGGGGGGGCATAGGGTTGAACACTGAAGCTTTCTTT
clone size: -; V gene: TRBV28; D gene: -; CDR3 length: 12; J gene: TRBJ1-1; CDR3 protein: CATQGTNTEAFF; CDR3 DNA: TGTGCCACTCAGGGGACGAACACTGAAGCTTTCTTT
clone size: -; V gene: TRBV5-1; D gene: TRBD1; CDR3 length: 17; J gene: TRBJ1-2; CDR3 protein: CASSPRTGGDKNYGYTF; CDR3 DNA: TGCGCCAGCAGCCCGCGGACAGGGGGCGACAAAAACTATGGCTACACCTTC
clone size: -; V gene: TRBV5-4; D gene: -; CDR3 length: 12; J gene: TRBJ2-5; CDR3 protein: CASRDNQETQYF; CDR3 DNA: TGTGCCAGCAGAGACAACCAAGAGACCCAGTACTTC
clone size: -; V gene: TRBV5-6; D gene: -; CDR3 length: 14; J gene: TRBJ2-1; CDR3 protein: CASSLGSNRNEQFF; CDR3 DNA: TGTGCCAGCAGCTTGGGGTCTAACCGGAATGAGCAGTTCTTC
clone size: once; V gene: TRBV24-1; D gene: -; CDR3 length: 15; J gene: TRBJ1-2; CDR3 protein: CATSDEIGGEYGYTF; CDR3 DNA: TGTGCCACCAGTGATGAAATCGGAGGGGAGTATGGCTACACCTTC
clone size: few; V gene: TRBV7-9; D gene: TRBD1; CDR3 length: 14; J gene: TRBJ1-1; CDR3 protein: CASSRTGMNTEAFF; CDR3 DNA: TGTGCCAGCAGCCGGACAGGGATGAACACTGAAGCTTTCTTT
clone size: -; V gene: TRBV12-5; D gene: -; CDR3 length: 11; J gene: TRBJ2-3; CDR3 protein: CASASERRQYF; CDR3 DNA: TGTGCTAGTGCTTCCGAGAGGCGGCAGTATTTT
clone size: -; V gene: TRBV5-1; D gene: TRBD1; CDR3 length: 14; J gene: TRBJ2-3; CDR3 protein: CASARDRGGDTQYF; CDR3 DNA: TGCGCCAGCGCAAGGGACAGGGGAGGGGATACGCAGTATTTT
clone size: -; V gene: TRBV11-2; D gene: -; CDR3 length: 17; J gene: TRBJ1-1; CDR3 protein: CASSLLGQPFMNTEAFF; CDR3 DNA: TGTGCCAGCAGCTTACTTGGGCAGCCTTTTATGAACACTGAAGCTTTCTTT